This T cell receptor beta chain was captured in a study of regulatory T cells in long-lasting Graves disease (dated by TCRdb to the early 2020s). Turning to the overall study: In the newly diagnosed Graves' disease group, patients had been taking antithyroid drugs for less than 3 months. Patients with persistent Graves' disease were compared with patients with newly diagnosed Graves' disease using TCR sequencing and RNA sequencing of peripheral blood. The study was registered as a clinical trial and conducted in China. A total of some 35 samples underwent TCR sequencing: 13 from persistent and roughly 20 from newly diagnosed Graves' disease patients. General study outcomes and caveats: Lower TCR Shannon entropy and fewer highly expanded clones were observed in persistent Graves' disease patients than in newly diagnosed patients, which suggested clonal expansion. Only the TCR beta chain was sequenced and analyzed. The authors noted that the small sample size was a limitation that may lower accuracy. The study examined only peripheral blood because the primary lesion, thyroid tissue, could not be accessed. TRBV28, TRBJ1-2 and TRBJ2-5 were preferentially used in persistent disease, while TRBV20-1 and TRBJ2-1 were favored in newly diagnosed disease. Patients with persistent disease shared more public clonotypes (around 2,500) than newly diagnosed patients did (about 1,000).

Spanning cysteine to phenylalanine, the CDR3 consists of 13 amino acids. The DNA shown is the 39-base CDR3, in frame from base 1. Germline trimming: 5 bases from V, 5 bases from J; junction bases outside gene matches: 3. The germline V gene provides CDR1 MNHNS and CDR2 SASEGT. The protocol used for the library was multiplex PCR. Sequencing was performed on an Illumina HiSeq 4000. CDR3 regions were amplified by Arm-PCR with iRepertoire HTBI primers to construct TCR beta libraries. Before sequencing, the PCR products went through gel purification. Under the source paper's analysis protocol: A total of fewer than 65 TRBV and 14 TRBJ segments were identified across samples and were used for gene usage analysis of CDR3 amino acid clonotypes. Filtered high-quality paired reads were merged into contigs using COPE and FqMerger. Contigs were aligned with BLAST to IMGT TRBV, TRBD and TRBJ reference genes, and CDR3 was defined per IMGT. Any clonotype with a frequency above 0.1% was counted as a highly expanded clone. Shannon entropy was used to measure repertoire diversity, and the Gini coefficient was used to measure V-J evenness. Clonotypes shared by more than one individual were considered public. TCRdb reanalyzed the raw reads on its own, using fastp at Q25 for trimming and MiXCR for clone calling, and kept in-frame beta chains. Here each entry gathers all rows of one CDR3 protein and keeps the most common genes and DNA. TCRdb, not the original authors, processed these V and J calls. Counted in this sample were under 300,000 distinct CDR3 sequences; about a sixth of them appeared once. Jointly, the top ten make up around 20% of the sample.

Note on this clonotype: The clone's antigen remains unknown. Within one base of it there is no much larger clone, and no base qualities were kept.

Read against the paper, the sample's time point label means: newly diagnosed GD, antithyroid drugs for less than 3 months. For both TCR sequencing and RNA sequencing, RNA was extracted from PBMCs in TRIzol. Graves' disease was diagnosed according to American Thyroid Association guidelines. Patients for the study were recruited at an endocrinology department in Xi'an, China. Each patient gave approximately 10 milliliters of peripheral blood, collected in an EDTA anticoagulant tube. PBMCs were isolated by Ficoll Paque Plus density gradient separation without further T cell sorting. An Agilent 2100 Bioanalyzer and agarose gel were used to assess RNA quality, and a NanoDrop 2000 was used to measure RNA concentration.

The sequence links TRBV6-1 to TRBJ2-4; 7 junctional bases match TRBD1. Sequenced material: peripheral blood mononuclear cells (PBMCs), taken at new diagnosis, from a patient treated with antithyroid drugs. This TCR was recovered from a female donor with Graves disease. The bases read TGTGCCAGCAGTAAACAGGGGCAAAACATTCAGTACTTC. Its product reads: CASSKQGQNIQYF.